Following are 15 T cell receptor beta chains from one sample sequenced in a study of identifying expanded T cells in peripheral blood. Data came from immunoSEQ multiplex PCR; TCRdb stores just in-frame clones and leaves some out. The sample has about 85,000 clones; about 88% are singletons. The sample taken for sequencing was blood. The receptors here all came from a person between 18 and 75 years old in good health.

The J gene is TRBJ2-3, the V gene TRBV4-2; tentatively, D is TRBD2 (5 bases). This CDR3 has 15 amino acids. V dropped 0 bases and J dropped 6 bases, with 13 bases sitting between them. Germline loops: CDR1 LGHNA, CDR2 YNFKEQ. CDR3 amino acids: CASSQDRVRGDTQYF. CDR3 nucleotide sequence: TGTGCCAGCAGCCAAGATAGGGTCCGGGGTGATACGCAGTATTTT.

A single count supports this clone. This chain uses TRBV5-1 with TRBJ2-1, with D uncertain. This CDR3 spans 14 amino acids. V was shortened by 4 bases and J by 0 bases, with 8 bases between the two germline ends. Germline CDR1 SGHRS, CDR2 YFSETQ. The CDR3 is CASSRPSSYNEQFF. DNA of the CDR3: TGCGCCAGCAGCCGACCGAGCTCCTACAATGAGCAGTTCTTC.

The J gene is TRBJ2-3, the V gene TRBV4-3; the D gene is possibly TRBD1 (6 bases). The CDR3 loop spans 15 amino acids. The germline V gene has CDR1 LGHNA and CDR2 YSLEER. The V gene lost 6 bases and the J gene lost 4 bases, with 17 bases spanning the gap. CDR3 residues: CASSPRDTGADTQYF. CDR3 in DNA: TGCGCCAGCAGTCCCCGGGACACCGGAGCAGATACGCAGTATTTT.

This chain uses TRBV7-9 with TRBJ1-2, with 8 bases aligning to TRBD1. The CDR3 runs 15 residues. V dropped 5 bases and J dropped 7; count of bases not matched to a gene: 12. Germline lookup yields CDR1 SEHNR and CDR2 FQNEAQ (reference sequence). CDR3 DNA sequence: TGTGCCAGCAGCACCTCATGGACAGGGATGGGTGGCTACACCTTC. It translates to CASSTSWTGMGGYTF.

This chain uses TRBV28 with TRBJ2-2, with D hard to call. Germline V lookup: CDR1 MDHEN, CDR2 SYDVKM. Trimming shortened V by 4 bases and J by 5 bases, and 5 bases separated the two germline ends. The CDR3 length is 12 residues. The CDR3 loop reads CASSSLTGELFF. CDR3 in DNA: TGTGCCAGCAGTTCCTTAACCGGGGAGCTGTTTTTT.

V usage is TRBV12-2 and J usage is TRBJ2-1; the D call of TRBD2 is as the table states it, not checked on the DNA. TRBV12-2 is reported as a pseudogene. The CDR3 loop spans 18 amino acids. Here the CDR3 reads CASRLAILGAYSYNEQFF. The DNA of the CDR3 is TGTGCAAGTCGCTTAGCCATCCTGGGAGCCTACTCCTACAATGAGCAGTTCTTC.

The DNA for the CDR3 is TGTGCCAGCAGTCCCCGACCCCCGGCTACCTACAATGAGCAGTTCTTC. Protein product: CASSPRPPATYNEQFF. V gene TRBV27 combines with J gene TRBJ2-1; D unclear. Trimming cost V 5 bases and J 2 bases, with 16 bases left between them. Germline assignment: CDR1 MNHEY and CDR2 SMNVEV (reference sequence). The CDR3 is made up of 16 amino acids.

The chain carries TRBV6-5 and TRBJ2-1, with D perhaps TRBD2 (6 bases). CDR1 is MNHEY and CDR2 is SVGAGI in the germline V gene. Trimming removed 7 bases from V and 12 bases from J, with 13 bases in between. The CDR3 runs 11 residues. This CDR3 is CASTQGGGQFF. CDR3 DNA: TGTGCCAGCACTCAGGGAGGAGGGCAGTTCTTC.

This chain joins TRBV28 and TRBJ2-7; D gene uncertain. CDR3 length: 11 amino acids. Germline loops: CDR1 MDHEN, CDR2 SYDVKM. V dropped 7 bases and J dropped 3 bases, with 7 bases sitting between them. CDR3 nucleotide sequence: TGTGCCAGCAATGACCGCTACGAGCAGTACTTC. Its protein product is CASNDRYEQYF.

The chain is built from TRBV20-1 and TRBJ1-1; D remains ambiguous. Germline values: CDR1 DFQATT, CDR2 SNEGSKA (reference sequence). The CDR3 is 11 amino acids. V was trimmed by 3 bases and J by 6 bases, leaving 8 bases between them. The chain's CDR3 is CSARLIPEAFF. In nucleotides, the CDR3 is TGCAGTGCTAGGCTTATCCCTGAAGCTTTCTTT.

This chain links TRBV18 with TRBJ1-2; D is unresolved. The CDR3 has 15 amino acids. Trimming took 2 bases from V and 1 from J, leaving 11 bases between them. Germline V gene data show CDR1 as KGHSH and CDR2 as LQKENI. CDR3 nucleotide sequence: TGTGCCAGCTCACCAGTCCAGGCAGTTAACTATGGCTACACCTTC. Amino acids: CASSPVQAVNYGYTF.

The genes are TRBV6-6 and TRBJ2-2, with a tentative D call TRBD2 (6 bases). V lost 6 bases, J lost 4 bases, and 18 bases lay in between. Germline CDR1 reads MNHNY; CDR2 reads SVGAGI (reference sequence). The CDR3 spans 16 residues. CDR3 sequence: CASSPRASGGTGELFF. CDR3 sequence (DNA): TGTGCCAGCAGCCCACGGGCCTCCGGGGGCACCGGGGAGCTGTTTTTT.

The rearrangement joins TRBV5-4 to TRBJ2-3; D tentatively fits TRBD1 or TRBD2 (5 bases each). There are 15 residues in the CDR3. Deletions cut 0 bases from V and 3 bases from J, with 11 bases between. Germline CDR1 SGHNT, CDR2 YYREEE (reference sequence). CDR3 DNA sequence: TGTGCCAGCAGCTTGGGGGGGTCCAATACAGATACGCAGTATTTT. This gives the protein CASSLGGSNTDTQYF.

The rearrangement links TRBV29-1 to TRBJ2-7; TRBD1 matches at 8 bases. CDR3 length: 14 residues. The ends lost 4 bases at V and 1 base at J; junction bases unmatched: 6. Germline V CDR1 and CDR2: SQVTM, ANQGSEA. The chain's CDR3 is CSVAEGQVSYEQYF. In DNA form, the CDR3 reads TGCAGCGTTGCAGAGGGACAGGTTTCCTACGAGCAGTACTTC.

The genes are TRBV7-9 and TRBJ1-4, with D unresolved. The V gene's germline CDR1 is SEHNR and CDR2 FQNEAQ (reference sequence). The length of the CDR3 is 13 residues. With 2 bases removed from V and 8 bases from J, the gap between germline ends came to 9 bases. The CDR3 sequence: CASSLSREEKLFF. The CDR3 DNA sequence: TGTGCCAGCAGCTTAAGCCGGGAAGAAAAACTGTTTTTT.